The 20 T cell receptor beta chains below all came from one sample that was sequenced in a study of T cells after yellow fever vaccination. From the 5' RACE reads, TCRdb called clonotypes with MiXCR, one entry per CDR3 protein. Counted here are about 430,000 distinct CDR3 sequences, about 17% occurring once; the ten biggest clones make up roughly a sixth. Sample: PBMCs, taken before the yellow fever booster vaccination. All receptors derive from a man in his late teens or twenties who received the YFV17D yellow fever vaccine.

The V gene is TRBV10-1, the J gene TRBJ2-1, with TRBD2 matching 9 bases. This CDR3 is built from 16 residues. Trimming removed 2 bases from V and 3 bases from J; junction bases left unmatched: 5. Germline-derived CDR1 and CDR2 are WNHNN and SYGVQD (reference sequence). In DNA, the CDR3 is TGCGCCAGCAGTGAGGACCTTAGCGGGGGCTACAATGAGCAGTTCTTC. Its translation: CASSEDLSGGYNEQFF.

This clonotype was seen a few times. The chain combines TRBV7-2 with TRBJ2-1, with D possibly being TRBD1 (6 bases). The CDR3 sequence is 15 residues long. The germline gives CDR1 SGHTA, CDR2 FQGNSA. V was cut by 4 bases and J by 2 bases, with 12 bases left in between. CDR3 DNA sequence: TGTGCCAGCAGCTATACCGGGACAACCTACAATGAGCAGTTCTTC. Translated, it gives CASSYTGTTYNEQFF. Filled out from reference TRBV7-2 and TRBJ2-1, the complete variable domain reads GAGVSQSPSNKVTEKGKDVELRCDPISGHTALYWYRQSLGQGLEFLIYFQGNSAPDKSGLPSDRFSAERTGGSVSTLTIQRTQQEDSAVYLCASSYTGTTYNEQFFGPGTRLTVL.

The J gene is TRBJ2-7, the V gene TRBV20-1; 9 nucleotides align to TRBD2. CDR1 is DFQATT and CDR2 is SNEGSKA in the germline V gene (reference sequence). CDR3 length equals 13 residues. Trimming cost V 6 bases and J 2 bases; bases outside gene matches: 5. The CDR3 loop is CSASSGGTYEQYV. The CDR3 bases are TGCAGTGCCTCGAGCGGGGGGACCTACGAGCAGTACGTC.

In this sample, this clonotype turned up a few times. The V call is TRBV3-1, the J call TRBJ2-2; D is ambiguous. The CDR3 loop spans 16 amino acids. Germline loops: CDR1 LGHDT, CDR2 YNNKEL (reference sequence). Trimming removed 1 base at V and 0 bases at J, with 9 bases between. The CDR3 DNA is TGTGCCAGCAGCCAAGTCGGCAGTTCGAACACCGGGGAGCTGTTTTTT. It codes for CASSQVGSSNTGELFF.

The rearrangement joins TRBV5-1 to TRBJ1-1; TRBD1 agrees at 10 bases. CDR1 is SGHRS, CDR2 YFSETQ, per germline. CDR3 length: 17 residues. V shed 4 bases and J 1 base; nucleotides not matched to a gene: 10. For the CDR3, the DNA is TGCGCCAGCAGCCAGGGACAGGGGTCTGTTAGGAACACTGAAGCTTTCTTT. It codes for CASSQGQGSVRNTEAFF.

This clonotype was detected a few times. The chain recombines TRBV6-5 with TRBJ1-6, with D maybe TRBD1 (5 bases). Germline V gene data show CDR1 as MNHEY and CDR2 as SVGAGI. With 3 bases removed from V and 9 bases from J, the gap between germline ends came to 12 bases. The CDR3 extends over 14 amino acids. The CDR3 reads CASSYGGRSSPLHF. As DNA, the CDR3 is TGTGCCAGCAGTTATGGGGGGAGGAGTTCACCCCTCCACTTT.

The chain has TRBV20-1 and TRBJ2-7; TRBD1 aligns across 10 bases. This CDR3 comprises 14 residues. Germline CDR1 is DFQATT and CDR2 is SNEGSKA (reference sequence). V dropped 6 bases and J dropped 5; count of bases not matched to a gene: 10. CDR3 sequence reads: CSAHIWDRGNEQYF. DNA of the CDR3: TGCAGTGCCCACATCTGGGACAGGGGCAACGAGCAGTACTTC.

The gene calls are TRBV10-1 and TRBJ2-2, with D possibly being TRBD1 (6 bases). Germline assignment: CDR1 WNHNN and CDR2 SYGVQD (reference sequence). Trimming stripped 8 bases from V and 9 bases from J, with 16 bases between. CDR3 length: 13 amino acids. CDR3 region: CASGGGPERELFF. The DNA of the CDR3 is TGCGCCAGCGGGGGCGGACCAGAGCGGGAGCTGTTTTTT.

This clonotype was detected ten times or more. The chain has TRBV7-2 and TRBJ2-2; 8 nucleotides agree with TRBD2. The trim removed 0 bases at V and 1 base at J, leaving 1 base unmatched. The CDR3 totals 16 residues. The V gene's germline CDR1 is SGHTA and CDR2 FQGNSA. The CDR3 bases are TGTGCCAGCAGCTTAGCCCTAGCGGGGAACACCGGGGAGCTGTTTTTT. As protein: CASSLALAGNTGELFF.

The gene calls are TRBV30 and TRBJ2-5; the D gene is possibly TRBD1 (6 bases). The V gene lost 4 bases and the J gene lost 0 bases, with 9 bases spanning the gap. CDR1 is GTSNPN, CDR2 SVGIG, per germline (reference sequence). CDR3 length: 13 amino acids. The chain's CDR3 is CAWTGANQETQYF. Written as DNA, the CDR3 is TGTGCCTGGACAGGGGCCAACCAAGAGACCCAGTACTTC.

The chain employs TRBV24-1 and TRBJ2-3; 7 nucleotides agree with TRBD1. CDR3 size: 16 residues. V was clipped by 4 bases and J by 0 bases; unmatched bases: 6. Germline V lookup: CDR1 KGHDR, CDR2 SFDVKD. CDR3 protein: CATSDPGTDSTDTQYF. DNA for the CDR3: TGTGCCACCAGTGACCCAGGGACAGATAGCACAGATACGCAGTATTTT.

This clonotype was counted a few times. The chain employs TRBV5-6 and TRBJ2-7, with no clear D. With 3 bases removed from V and 0 bases from J, the gap between germline ends came to 10 bases. The CDR3 length is 14 residues. Germline assignment: CDR1 SGHDT and CDR2 YYEEEE. The CDR3 bases are TGTGCCAGCAGCTCCCAGACTGGCTCCTACGAGCAGTACGTC. Its translation is CASSSQTGSYEQYV.

This chain's CDR3 is CASTSGVRLNSPLHF. The CDR3 DNA reads TGCGCCAGTACGTCCGGGGTGCGACTAAATTCACCCCTCCACTTT. V and J are TRBV4-3 and TRBJ1-6; D is unclear. Germline CDR1 is LGHNA and CDR2 is YSLEER. The CDR3 runs 15 residues. V dropped 9 bases and J dropped 7 bases, with 19 bases sitting between them.

This CDR3 is CASSQDSHTGELFF. DNA of the CDR3: TGCGCCAGCAGCCAAGACTCGCACACCGGGGAGCTGTTTTTT. This rearrangement joins TRBV4-3 to TRBJ2-2; D gene ambiguous. This CDR3 comprises 14 residues. Trimming stripped 0 bases from V and 3 bases from J, with 5 bases between. Germline CDR1 LGHNA, CDR2 YSLEER.

The J gene is TRBJ1-5, the V gene TRBV12-3 or TRBV12-4; D call uncertain. Deletions cut 5 bases from V and 4 bases from J, with 9 bases between. CDR3 size: 13 residues. CDR3 sequence reads: CASSPRENQPQHF. The CDR3 coding sequence is TGTGCCAGCAGTCCCCGGGAGAATCAGCCCCAGCATTTT.

This clonotype was recorded a few times. The V gene is TRBV5-4, the J gene TRBJ2-7; D is unclear. V lost 3 bases and J 6 bases, leaving 10 bases between the germline ends. CDR3 length: 12 amino acids. Germline-derived CDR1 and CDR2 are SGHNT and YYREEE (reference sequence). The CDR3 DNA reads TGTGCCAGCAGCTCCGACTTATTCGAGCAGTACTTC. It codes for CASSSDLFEQYF.

This clonotype appeared many times. The chain couples TRBV3-1 to TRBJ1-1, with D possibly TRBD1 on 5 matching bases. The V gene's germline CDR1 is LGHDT and CDR2 YNNKEL (reference sequence). V was trimmed by 8 bases and J by 5 bases, leaving 15 bases between them. The CDR3 runs to 13 residues. CDR3 residues: CASGFGRTTEAFF. The CDR3 DNA follows: TGTGCCAGCGGCTTTGGCAGGACAACTGAAGCTTTCTTT.

The chain carries TRBV5-1 and TRBJ2-7; perhaps TRBD1 as D (6 bases). Germline CDR1 reads SGHRS; CDR2 reads YFSETQ. CDR3 length: 16 residues. Trimming removed 0 bases from V and 3 bases from J, with 16 bases in between. CDR3 sequence reads: CASSLGGLQEDYEQYF. The CDR3 nucleotides read TGCGCCAGCAGCTTGGGGGGGCTACAGGAGGACTACGAGCAGTACTTC.

This clonotype was recorded a few times. V usage is TRBV5-1 and J usage is TRBJ2-5, with D hard to call. Germline V lookup: CDR1 SGHRS, CDR2 YFSETQ. The V end lost 3 bases, the J end lost 3 bases, and 12 bases lay between the germline ends. This CDR3 is built from 14 residues. CDR3 in DNA: TGCGCCAGCAGCTGGACGACCCGGGAAGAGACCCAGTACTTC. This encodes CASSWTTREETQYF.

The chain combines TRBV20-1 with TRBJ2-3; D not certain. V gave up 1 base and J gave up 6 bases, with 11 bases separating them. Germline CDR1 and CDR2: DFQATT and SNEGSKA (reference sequence). This CDR3 comprises 13 residues. CDR3 sequence reads: CSARGSPEDTQYF. CDR3 sequence (DNA): TGCAGTGCTAGAGGCAGCCCCGAGGATACGCAGTATTTT.